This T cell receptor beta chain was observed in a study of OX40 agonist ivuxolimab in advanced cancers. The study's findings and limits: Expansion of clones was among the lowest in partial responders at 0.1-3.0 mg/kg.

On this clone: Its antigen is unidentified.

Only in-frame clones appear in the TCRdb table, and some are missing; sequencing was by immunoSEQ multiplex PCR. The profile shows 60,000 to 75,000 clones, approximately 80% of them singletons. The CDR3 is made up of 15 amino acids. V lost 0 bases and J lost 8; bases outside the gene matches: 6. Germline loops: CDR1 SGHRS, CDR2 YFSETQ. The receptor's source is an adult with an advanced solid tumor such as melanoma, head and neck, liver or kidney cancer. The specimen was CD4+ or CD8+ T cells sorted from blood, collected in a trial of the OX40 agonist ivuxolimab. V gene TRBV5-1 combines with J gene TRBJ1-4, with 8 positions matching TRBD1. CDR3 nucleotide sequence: TGCGCCAGCAGCTTGGGACAGGGGCTTGGGGAAAAACTGTTTTTT. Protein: CASSLGQGLGEKLFF.